The clone carrying this T cell receptor (beta chain) has just a few counts. Antigen: not known. This sample was included in a study of T cells after yellow fever vaccination. Study-level points and caveats: Abundant clonotypes from the bulk population could get into FACS-sorted repertoires as contaminants.

V lost 4 bases and J lost 3, with 28 bases in between. The CDR3 consists of 20 residues. The germline CDR1 and CDR2 sequences are SGHAT and FQNNGV. Researchers made TCR cDNA using 5'RACE template switching, and this step added a universal primer site and UMIs. One entry per CDR3 protein results from TCRdb running MiXCR on the 5' RACE reads. Here the sample spans hundreds of thousands of distinct CDR3 sequences, 13% being singletons. This sequence joins TRBV11-2 and TRBJ2-1; D might be TRBD2 (7 bases). The material was PBMCs, obtained on the day of the yellow fever booster vaccination. The sequence was obtained from a man in his thirties or forties who received the YFV17D yellow fever vaccine. The CDR3 is CASSSPIMTSGGPIYNEQFF. CDR3 bases: TGTGCCAGCAGCTCCCCCATTATGACATCGGGGGGCCCTATCTACAATGAGCAGTTCTTC.